This TCR beta chain was identified in a study of blood T cell repertoires in COVID-19. About the study: The samples span acute and convalescent COVID-19 from the United States, Italy and Spain. From T cells, B-cell-depleted T cells, or PBMCs came the material, which was cDNA or gDNA.

The authors' processing: Reference gene primer amplification gave nucleated cell count estimates. Using immunoSEQ multiplex PCR, the repertoire was profiled, and TCRdb retains in-frame clones only, with some absent. The V and J calls and clone size come from that table; D and trimming were worked out from the DNA. The table lists around 300,000 clones, around 87% of them singletons. With 5 bases clipped from V and 2 bases from J, the junction kept 9 bases outside the gene matches. This CDR3 has 15 residues. Germline V lookup: CDR1 SEHNR, CDR2 FQNEAQ (reference sequence). This receptor was taken from a woman in her 30s who had recovered from COVID-19. The J gene is TRBJ2-7, the V gene TRBV7-9; 7 bases line up with TRBD2. Sequencing input: peripheral blood. Written as DNA, the CDR3 is TGTGCCAGCAGCCCAGAAAAGCGGGGTCCCTACGAGCAGTACTTC. Residues: CASSPEKRGPYEQYF.